The T cell receptor beta chain under discussion was sequenced for a study of T cells after yellow fever vaccination. Unmatched junction bases numbered 9, after V lost 2 bases and J lost 10 bases. The CDR3 has 15 amino acids. Germline V gene lookup returns CDR1 SGDLS and CDR2 YYNGEE. This clonotype was seen only a few times. TCRdb redid the calling of the 5' RACE reads with MiXCR, one entry per CDR3 protein. The repertoire holds around 610,000 distinct CDR3 sequences, with about 13% as singletons. The origin of this receptor is a man younger than 45 who received the YFV17D yellow fever vaccine. Sequencing used PBMCs, obtained on the day of the yellow fever booster vaccination. The chain uses TRBV9 and TRBJ2-1; 10 bases map to TRBD2. The DNA for the CDR3 is TGTGCCAGCAGCGTTCAAGCGGGAGGGCAAGGAGAGCAGTTCTTC. It yields the protein CASSVQAGGQGEQFF. Complete variable domain (other parts from reference TRBV9 and TRBJ2-1): DSGVTQTPKHLITATGQRVTLRCSPRSGDLSVYWYQQSLDQGLQFLIQYYNGEERAKGNILERFSAQQFPDLHSELNLSSLELGDSALYFCASSVQAGGQGEQFFGPGTRLTVL.